This T cell receptor (beta chain) was profiled in a study of blood T cell repertoires in COVID-19. This clone was counted only a few times. V lost 5 bases to trimming and J lost 2 bases, with 10 bases between them. This CDR3 spans 13 amino acids. The germline V gene has CDR1 KGHSH and CDR2 LQKENI. Profiled with immunoSEQ multiplex PCR; TCRdb holds only in-frame clones, not every one. The sample shows some 73,000 clones, roughly three quarters of them seen only once. The sequencing sample was made of peripheral blood. The source of this sequence is a man in his sixties or seventies with COVID-19, enrolled during active disease. The chain has TRBV18 and TRBJ2-7; TRBD1 is a possible D gene (6 bases). The CDR3 protein is CASSTRTAYEQYF. The CDR3 nucleotides are TGTGCCAGCTCAACTCGGACAGCCTACGAGCAGTACTTC.